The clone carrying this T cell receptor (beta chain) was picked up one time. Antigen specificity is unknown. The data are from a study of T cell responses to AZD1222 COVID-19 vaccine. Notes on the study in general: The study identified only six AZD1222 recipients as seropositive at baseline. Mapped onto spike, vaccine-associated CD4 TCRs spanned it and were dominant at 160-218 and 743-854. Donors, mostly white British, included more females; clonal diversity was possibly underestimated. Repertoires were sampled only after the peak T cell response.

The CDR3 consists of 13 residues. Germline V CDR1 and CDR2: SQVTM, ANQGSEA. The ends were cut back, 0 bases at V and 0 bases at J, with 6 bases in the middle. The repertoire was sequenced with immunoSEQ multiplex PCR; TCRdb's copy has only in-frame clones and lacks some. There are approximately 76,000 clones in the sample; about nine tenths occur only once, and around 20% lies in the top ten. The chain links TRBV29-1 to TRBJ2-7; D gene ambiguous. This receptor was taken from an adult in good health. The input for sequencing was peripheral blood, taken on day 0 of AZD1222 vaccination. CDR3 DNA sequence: TGCAGCGTTGAAGAGTTGAGCTCCTACGAGCAGTACTTC. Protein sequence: CSVEELSSYEQYF.